Below are 13 T cell receptor beta chains sequenced from a single sample in a study of CD8 T cells in ankylosing spondylitis. TCRdb fed the 5' RACE reads into MiXCR, producing one record per CDR3 protein. This sample has a few hundred thousand distinct CDR3 sequences, with less than 25% found just once. Sequenced input: blood, either unsorted or a sorted T cell fraction (not recorded which). The receptors were gathered from a female donor with ankylosing spondylitis or in good health (not recorded which).

The rearrangement joins TRBV25-1 to TRBJ1-1, with 9 bases fitting TRBD1. Germline V lookup: CDR1 MGHDK, CDR2 SYGVNS. This CDR3 has 15 amino acids. J gave up 5 bases and V 4 bases, and 8 bases lay outside the gene matches. The CDR3: CASSATGGELTEAFF. Here the CDR3 DNA reads TGTGCCAGCAGTGCTACAGGGGGCGAGTTGACTGAAGCTTTCTTT.

This clonotype was seen more than once but under ten times. The chain couples TRBV7-6 to TRBJ2-5; TRBD2 matches 7 bases. The CDR3 consists of 13 residues. The J segment lost 5 bases and the V segment lost 2 bases, leaving 2 bases of the junction unmatched. Germline V lookup: CDR1 SGHVS, CDR2 FNYEAQ. The CDR3 loop reads CASSLRAGETQYF. As DNA, the CDR3 is TGTGCCAGCAGCTTAAGAGCGGGGGAGACCCAGTACTTC.

V is TRBV6-5 and J is TRBJ2-2, with 7 bases aligning to TRBD1. CDR1 MNHEY and CDR2 SVGAGI come from the germline V gene. Trimming cost V 6 bases and J 15 bases; bases outside gene matches: 10. This CDR3 is built from 12 residues. CDR3 nucleotides: TGTGCCAGCAGATTCCGGGACAGCGCGATGTTTTTT. Protein sequence: CASRFRDSAMFF.

The V gene is TRBV15, the J gene TRBJ2-3; no reliable D call. Per germline, CDR1 LNHNV and CDR2 YYDKDF (reference sequence). Trimming shortened V by 0 bases and J by 2 bases, and 9 bases separated the two germline ends. This CDR3 comprises 15 residues. Here the CDR3 reads CATSRESLLTDTQYF. The CDR3 DNA sequence: TGTGCCACCAGCAGAGAGTCACTTCTCACAGATACGCAGTATTTT.

This clonotype was seen a handful of times. The J gene is TRBJ2-1, the V gene TRBV7-2, with TRBD2 matching 9 bases. Germline lookup yields CDR1 SGHTA and CDR2 FQGNSA. Trimming removed 2 bases from V and 5 bases from J; junction bases left unmatched: 7. The CDR3 covers 16 residues. This chain's CDR3 is CASSLQVAGENNEQFF. The CDR3, as DNA: TGTGCCAGCAGCTTACAGGTAGCGGGAGAGAACAATGAGCAGTTCTTC. Supplemented by reference TRBV7-2 and TRBJ2-1, the full variable domain reads GAGVSQSPSNKVTEKGKDVELRCDPISGHTALYWYRQSLGQGLEFLIYFQGNSAPDKSGLPSDRFSAERTGGSVSTLTIQRTQQEDSAVYLCASSLQVAGENNEQFFGPGTRLTVL.

This clonotype was observed at least ten times. The V call is TRBV18, the J call TRBJ2-7, with TRBD1 identical over 7 bases. Germline trimming cut 3 bases from V and 1 base from J; bases unmatched to any gene: 3. CDR3 length equals 14 residues. From germline, CDR1 is KGHSH and CDR2 LQKENI. The CDR3 DNA follows: TGTGCCAGCTCACCTTCGACAGGGTCCTACGAGCAGTACTTC. Its translation is CASSPSTGSYEQYF.

A few counts support this clonotype. The CDR3 DNA reads as TGTGCCAGCTCACCGGGGCAGAGCAGGAACTACAATGAGCAGTTCTTC. It is translated as CASSPGQSRNYNEQFF. The chain combines TRBV18 with TRBJ2-1; perhaps TRBD1 as D (5 bases). This CDR3 has 16 residues. V was clipped by 3 bases and J by 3 bases, with 15 bases between them. Germline values: CDR1 KGHSH, CDR2 LQKENI.

This clonotype occurred many times. This chain joins TRBV14 and TRBJ2-5, with no clear D. In germline, CDR1 is SGHDN, CDR2 FVKESK. The CDR3 totals 13 residues. V lost 2 bases, J lost 6 bases, and 10 bases lay in between. CDR3 loop: CASSQLLRQTQYF. The CDR3 DNA follows: TGTGCCAGCAGCCAACTCCTGCGTCAGACCCAGTACTTC.

This clonotype was found a few times. This sequence joins TRBV7-2 and TRBJ2-1; TRBD1 is a possible D gene (5 bases). The CDR3 length is 16 residues. Germline assignment: CDR1 SGHTA and CDR2 FQGNSA. Trimming stripped 5 bases from V and 5 bases from J, with 19 bases between. The CDR3: CASSKGRVTVHNEQFF. The CDR3 DNA is TGTGCCAGCAGCAAAGGCAGGGTAACAGTACACAATGAGCAGTTCTTC.

The chain employs TRBV19 and TRBJ1-1; tentatively, D is TRBD1 (6 bases). Germline lookup yields CDR1 LNHDA and CDR2 SQIVND (reference sequence). Trimming removed 5 bases at V and 6 bases at J, with 22 bases between. CDR3 length: 16 residues. Here the CDR3 reads CASSFPMGAGGAEAFF. CDR3 coding DNA: TGTGCCAGTAGTTTCCCCATGGGGGCAGGAGGGGCTGAAGCTTTCTTT.

This clonotype showed up many times. The V call is TRBV12-3 or TRBV12-4, the J call TRBJ1-2; 7 bases are a match to TRBD1. J was trimmed by 5 bases and V by 5 bases; bases with no gene match: 8. The CDR3 totals 14 residues. Written as DNA, the CDR3 is TGTGCCAGCAGTACCGACAGGGTGTGGTATGGCTACACCTTC. Encoded protein: CASSTDRVWYGYTF.

The rearrangement links TRBV12-3 or TRBV12-4 to TRBJ2-1; the D is unclear. This CDR3 has 12 residues. V gave up 3 bases and J gave up 7 bases, with 7 bases separating them. The CDR3 DNA reads TGTGCCAGCAGTTTTCTGCGTAATGAGCAGTTCTTC. Translated, it gives CASSFLRNEQFF.

The chain joins TRBV5-1 to TRBJ1-2, with 8 positions matching TRBD1. Trimming cost V 0 bases and J 0 bases; bases outside gene matches: 10. Germline CDR1 SGHRS, CDR2 YFSETQ. This CDR3 is built from 18 residues. This chain's CDR3 is CASSLAPDRAKSNYGYTF. CDR3 sequence (DNA): TGCGCCAGCAGCTTGGCCCCGGACAGGGCCAAATCTAACTATGGCTACACCTTC.